The 2 T cell receptor beta chains given below trace back to one sample, sequenced in a study of CD8+ T cells in alopecia areata. Stated treatment: oral pan-JAK inhibitor, 5-10 mg twice daily. Sequencing templates came from extracted RNA that was reverse transcribed into cDNA. The assay was immunoSEQ multiplex PCR, and TCRdb's table has in-frame clones only and misses some. The data show fewer than 110,000 clones, about nine tenths seen once. This specimen consisted of CD8+ T cells sorted from blood, obtained at approximately week 30, from a patient treated with tofacitinib. These receptors all stem from a human donor with alopecia areata.

The rearrangement uses TRBV9 and TRBJ1-1; D is unclear. The germline V and J ends were trimmed by 3 bases and 8 bases, with 14 bases remaining between them. This CDR3 comprises 13 residues. Germline CDR1 and CDR2: SGDLS and YYNGEE. Here the CDR3 DNA reads TGTGCCAGCAGCGAAACGCCGGGCCGAGAAGCTTTCTTT. Encoded protein: CASSETPGREAFF.

V usage is TRBV9 and J usage is TRBJ2-7; D is possibly TRBD1 (5 bases). CDR3 size: 15 residues. Germline-derived CDR1 and CDR2 are SGDLS and YYNGEE. Between the trimmed V and J ends, which lost 3 bases and 2 bases, there was a span of 15 bases. CDR3 DNA sequence: TGTGCCAGCAGCGGAGACCCGCAGGGTGCCTACGAGCAGTACTTC. Protein: CASSGDPQGAYEQYF.